This entry lists 21 T cell receptor beta chains sequenced from one sample in a study of shared clonotypes between healthy human individuals. The method was immunoSEQ multiplex PCR; TCRdb's version includes in-frame clones alone and lacks a portion of them. The top ten clones hold approximately 1.8% of a sample with about 640,000 clones, roughly 78% of them seen once. The sample comprised memory CD4+ T cells sorted from blood. Subset of the sample: CD45RA-negative fraction. The receptors were sampled from a woman aged 25 to 39 in good health.

Note on this clone: This CDR3 is also generated by other DNA sequences in the sample. CDR3 nucleotides: TGTGCCAGCAGCTTTACCGGGGAGCTGTTTTTT. Translating gives CASSFTGELFF. This chain joins TRBV28 and TRBJ2-2, with unresolved D. Looked up from germline, CDR1 is MDHEN and CDR2 is SYDVKM. This CDR3 region has 11 residues. The V end lost 6 bases, the J end lost 5 bases, and 4 bases lay between the germline ends.

The V call is TRBV2, the J call TRBJ2-1; D is unclear. Germline values: CDR1 SNHLY, CDR2 FYNNEI. V lost 5 bases and J lost 5, with 10 bases in between. The CDR3 has 13 amino acids. CDR3 protein: CASSLNWDNEQFF. The CDR3 bases are TGTGCCAGCAGTCTGAATTGGGACAATGAGCAGTTCTTC.

The rearrangement links TRBV7-9 to TRBJ2-7, with D perhaps TRBD2 (6 bases). From germline, CDR1 is SEHNR and CDR2 FQNEAQ (reference sequence). The CDR3 extends over 14 amino acids. The germline V and J ends were trimmed by 3 bases and 4 bases, with 13 bases remaining between them. As DNA, the CDR3 is TGTGCCAGCAGCTTCCAGGGCGGGAAGTACGAGCAGTACTTC. Translating it yields CASSFQGGKYEQYF.

Points on this clone: Germline is not matched at one junction end, which may reflect a read error. The chain has TRBV5-1 and TRBJ2-1, with D tentatively TRBD2 (6 bases). Germline CDR1 and CDR2: SGHRS and YFSETQ. The CDR3 runs 13 residues. The CDR3 spells CASREGRINVQFF. DNA of the CDR3: TGCGCCAGCAGGGAGGGCCGGATCAATGTGCAGTTCTTC.

This chain joins TRBV9 and TRBJ2-7; the match to TRBD2 covers 10 bases. Losses at the gene ends were 0 bases for V and 3 bases for J; bases not matched to a gene: 6. This CDR3 spans 16 amino acids. From germline, CDR1 is SGDLS and CDR2 YYNGEE. Here the CDR3 reads CASSVAASGSFYEQYF. The CDR3 bases are TGTGCCAGCAGCGTAGCGGCTAGCGGGAGCTTCTACGAGCAGTACTTC.

The gene calls are TRBV19 and TRBJ2-7, with D possibly being TRBD1 or TRBD2 (5 bases each). Looked up from germline, CDR1 is LNHDA and CDR2 is SQIVND (reference sequence). V shed 5 bases and J shed 5 bases, with 13 bases lying between them. This CDR3 spans 13 amino acids. CDR3 region: CASSLSRDDEQYF. In DNA form, the CDR3 reads TGTGCCAGTAGTCTATCCAGGGACGACGAGCAGTACTTC. Full variable domain (outside the CDR3, taken from reference TRBV19 and TRBJ2-7): DGGITQSPKYLFRKEGQNVTLSCEQNLNHDAMYWYRQDPGQGLRLIYYSQIVNDFQKGDIAEGYSVSREKKESFPLTVTSAQKNPTAFYLCASSLSRDDEQYFGPGTRLTVT.

This sequence joins TRBV7-9 and TRBJ1-4; 11 bases align to TRBD1. CDR1 and CDR2 (germline): SEHNR, FQNEAQ (reference sequence). This CDR3 comprises 15 residues. V lost 5 bases to trimming and J lost 6 bases; unmatched junction nucleotides: 5. CDR3 residues: CASSRPGQGDEKLFF. CDR3 nucleotides: TGTGCCAGCAGCAGACCGGGACAGGGGGATGAAAAACTGTTTTTT.

The chain uses TRBV29-1 and TRBJ2-5, with TRBD1 matching over 9 bases. The J call may be incorrect, as the DNA end agrees better with TRBJ2-7. Germline assignment: CDR1 SQVTM and CDR2 ANQGSEA. CDR3 size: 14 residues. The CDR3 loop is CSVSTGGDGYEQYF. The CDR3 DNA reads TGCAGCGTCTCAACAGGGGGCGATGGCTACGAGCAGTACTTC.

This clone has only one observation. Other DNA sequences from this sample encode an identical CDR3 as well. This chain links TRBV13 with TRBJ1-2, with D possibly matching TRBD1 (6 bases). Germline loops: CDR1 PRHDT, CDR2 FYEKMQ (reference sequence). Trimming took off 5 bases at V and 4 bases at J, with 11 bases between the two ends. The CDR3 spans 13 residues. The CDR3, as DNA: TGTGCCAGCAGCCTCAGGGGCAGCTATGGCTACACCTTC. The encoded protein is CASSLRGSYGYTF.

The rearrangement joins TRBV28 to TRBJ2-7, with D hard to call. Trimming took 2 bases from V and 6 from J, leaving 14 bases between them. Per germline, CDR1 MDHEN and CDR2 SYDVKM. This CDR3 spans 14 amino acids. CDR3 sequence (DNA): TGTGCCAGCAGTTTAGCACAGACGCCGGCCGAGCAGTACTTC. Amino acid sequence: CASSLAQTPAEQYF.

The chain employs TRBV18 and TRBJ2-3; tentative D call: TRBD1 (6 bases). From germline, CDR1 is KGHSH and CDR2 LQKENI. Trimming removed 2 bases at V and 1 base at J, with 7 bases between. The CDR3 covers 14 residues. The CDR3 region has the DNA TGTGCCAGCTCACCAAACAGGGGCACAGATACGCAGTATTTT. Encoded protein: CASSPNRGTDTQYF.

The V and J genes are TRBV7-3 and TRBJ1-2; tentatively, D is TRBD1 (6 bases). Germline V gene lookup returns CDR1 SGHTA and CDR2 FQGTGA. The CDR3 is made up of 13 amino acids. Trimming removed 6 bases from V and 4 bases from J, with 12 bases in between. DNA for the CDR3: TGTGCCAGCAGTCCTACAGGGAGCTATGGCTACACCTTC. Amino acid sequence: CASSPTGSYGYTF.

This sequence joins TRBV7-3 and TRBJ2-2; a possible D gene is TRBD1 (5 bases). The germline V gene encodes CDR1 SGHTA and CDR2 FQGTGA. V was shortened by 2 bases and J by 6 bases, with 7 bases between the two germline ends. CDR3 length equals 13 residues. The CDR3 reads CASSLQGSGELFF. The CDR3 nucleotides are TGTGCCAGCAGCTTACAGGGATCCGGGGAGCTGTTTTTT.

The rearrangement links TRBV25-1 to TRBJ2-5; TRBD1 agrees at 9 bases. Gene TRBJ2-7 matches the end of the DNA better, so the J call may be wrong. The CDR3 runs to 14 residues. The germline V gene encodes CDR1 MGHDK and CDR2 SYGVNS. CDR3 nucleotides: TGTGCCAGCACTACAGGGGGCGCGGTCCACGAGCAGTACTTC. Translated, it gives CASTTGGAVHEQYF.

The chain is built from TRBV6-1 and TRBJ2-2, with 8 positions matching TRBD1. The V gene's germline CDR1 is MNHNS and CDR2 SASEGT. V shed 3 bases and J 3 bases; nucleotides not matched to a gene: 3. This CDR3 comprises 15 residues. CDR3 sequence (DNA): TGTGCCAGCAGTGACCACAGGGGGTACACCGGGGAGCTGTTTTTT. This codes for CASSDHRGYTGELFF.

The J gene is TRBJ2-7, the V gene TRBV21-1; TRBD2 was called by the table and not checked on the DNA. TRBV21-1 is tagged as a pseudogene. This CDR3 is built from 19 residues. The CDR3 DNA follows: TGTGCCAGCAGCAAAGGGGGACTTGGGCGGGAGACACGCTCCTACGAGCAGTACTTC. Encoded protein: CASSKGGLGRETRSYEQYF.

A word on this clone: This same CDR3 is encoded by further DNA sequences in the sample. The DNA of the CDR3 is TGTGCCACCAGCAGCGGGACAGGGGCTGGAAACACCATATATTTT. It specifies CATSSGTGAGNTIYF. The chain uses TRBV15 and TRBJ1-3; 10 bases agree with TRBD1. Germline loops: CDR1 LNHNV, CDR2 YYDKDF (reference sequence). Trimming took 3 bases from V and 2 from J; bases not matched to a gene: 1. This CDR3 region has 15 residues.

V and J are TRBV7-9 and TRBJ2-7; possibly TRBD2 for D (5 bases). The germline V and J ends were trimmed by 4 bases and 3 bases, with 13 bases remaining between them. Germline CDR1 and CDR2: SEHNR and FQNEAQ (reference sequence). This CDR3 spans 14 amino acids. CDR3 nucleotides: TGTGCCAGCAGCTCCGAAGCGGCCCGCTACGAGCAGTACTTC. It yields the protein CASSSEAARYEQYF.

The genes are TRBV19 and TRBJ2-1; 9 bases are a match to TRBD1. V shed 5 bases, J shed 6 bases, and the junction held 8 bases outside the gene matches. The CDR3 length is 15 residues. Germline CDR1 is LNHDA and CDR2 is SQIVND (reference sequence). The CDR3 spells CASSPQGAHANEQFF. The CDR3 bases are TGTGCCAGTAGTCCACAGGGGGCGCATGCCAATGAGCAGTTCTTC. The full variable domain, in which reference TRBV19 and TRBJ2-1 provide the parts outside the CDR3, is DGGITQSPKYLFRKEGQNVTLSCEQNLNHDAMYWYRQDPGQGLRLIYYSQIVNDFQKGDIAEGYSVSREKKESFPLTVTSAQKNPTAFYLCASSPQGAHANEQFFGPGTRLTVL.

The V and J genes are TRBV5-4 and TRBJ2-1, with D perhaps matching TRBD2 (5 bases). Germline CDR1 and CDR2: SGHNT and YYREEE (reference sequence). The CDR3 is 11 residues long. Trimming shortened V by 4 bases and J by 10 bases, and 9 bases separated the two germline ends. The CDR3 sequence is CASSMEREQFF. In DNA form, the CDR3 reads TGTGCCAGCAGCATGGAGCGGGAGCAGTTCTTC.

The genes are TRBV9 and TRBJ2-7; D may be TRBD1 (6 bases). The CDR3 has 15 amino acids. Germline CDR1 reads SGDLS; CDR2 reads YYNGEE. V lost 0 bases and J 4 bases, leaving 14 bases between the germline ends. Here the CDR3 reads CASSVGPRGEYEQYF. The CDR3 DNA reads as TGTGCCAGCAGCGTAGGGCCCAGGGGAGAATACGAGCAGTACTTC.